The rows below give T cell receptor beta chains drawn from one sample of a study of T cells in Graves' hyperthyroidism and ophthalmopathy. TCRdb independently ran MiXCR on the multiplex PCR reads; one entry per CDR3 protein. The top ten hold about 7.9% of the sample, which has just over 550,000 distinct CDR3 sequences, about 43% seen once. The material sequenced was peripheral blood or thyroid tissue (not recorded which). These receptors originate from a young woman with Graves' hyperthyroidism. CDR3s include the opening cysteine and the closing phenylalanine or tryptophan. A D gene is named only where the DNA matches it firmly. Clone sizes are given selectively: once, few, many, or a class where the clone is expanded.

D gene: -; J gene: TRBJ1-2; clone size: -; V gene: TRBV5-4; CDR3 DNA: TGTGCCAGCAGCCAAGAATACACCATCTATGGCTACACCTTC; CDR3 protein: CASSQEYTIYGYTF
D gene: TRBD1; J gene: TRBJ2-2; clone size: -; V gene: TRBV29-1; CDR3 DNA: TGCAGCGTTGAAGATCGGGCCAGGGGGCACACCGGGGAGCTGTTTTTT; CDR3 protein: CSVEDRARGHTGELFF
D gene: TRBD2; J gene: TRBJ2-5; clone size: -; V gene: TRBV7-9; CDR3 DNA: TGTGCCAGCAGTGAACAACCCACTAGCGGGAGGGTAAAGACCCAGTACTTC; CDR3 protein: CASSEQPTSGRVKTQYF
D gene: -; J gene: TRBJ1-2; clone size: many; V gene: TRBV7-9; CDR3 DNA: TGTGCCAGCAGCTTAGTGCGGGGGCCGGGTGATGGCTACACCTTC; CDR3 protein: CASSLVRGPGDGYTF
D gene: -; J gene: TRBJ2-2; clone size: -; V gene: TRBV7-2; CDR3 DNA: TGTGCCAGCAGCTTGGGGACATTCGAGCTGTTTTTT; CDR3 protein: CASSLGTFELFF
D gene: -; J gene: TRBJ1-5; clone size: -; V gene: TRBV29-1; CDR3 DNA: TGCAGCTTAGATCGGGGACAGCCCCAGCATTTT; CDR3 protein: CSLDRGQPQHF
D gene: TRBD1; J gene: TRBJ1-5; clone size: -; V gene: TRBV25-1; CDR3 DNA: TGTGCCAGCAGTTCCCCGGCAGGGGGGTATAGCAATCAGCCCCAGCATTTT; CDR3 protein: CASSSPAGGYSNQPQHF
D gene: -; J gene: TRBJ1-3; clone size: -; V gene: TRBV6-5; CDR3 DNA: TGTGCCATCAGTTACGGGCCTGAGGCTGGAAACACCATATATTTT; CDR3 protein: CAISYGPEAGNTIYF
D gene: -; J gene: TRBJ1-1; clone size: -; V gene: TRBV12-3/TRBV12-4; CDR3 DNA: TGTGCCAGCAGTTTAGCGACCCCCGATAGTAGGGCTTTCTTT; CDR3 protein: CASSLATPDSRAFF
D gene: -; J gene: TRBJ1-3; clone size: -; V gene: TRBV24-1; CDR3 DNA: TGTGCCACCAGTGACCGGACCATATATTTT; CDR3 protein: CATSDRTIYF